This section outlines one T cell receptor beta chain sequence together with its context. Its target is not known. This entry is derived from a study of cytomegalovirus exposure and HLA in healthy donors. V lost 2 bases to trimming and J lost 2 bases, with 9 bases between them. Germline-derived CDR1 and CDR2 are SGHRS and YFSETQ. This CDR3 spans 14 amino acids. Whole-study findings and limits: Most TCR beta V segments were productive about 87% or about 30% of the time in an earlier analysis. Among donors in an Asian-associated ancestry cluster, a later analysis reportedly found fewer N-insertions than the roughly 700-donor mean.

The study ran its PCR with 60 Vbeta and 13 Jbeta primers. Measured with immunoSEQ multiplex PCR; TCRdb has only the in-frame clones, and not every one. The sample contains around 210,000 clones, 70% to 90% of which appear only once. The source is a girl aged 2-9 years in good health and CMV-seronegative. Sequenced input: PBMCs. The chain uses TRBV5-1 and TRBJ2-3; D may be TRBD2 (6 bases). The CDR3 coding sequence is TGCGCCAGCAGCTTTGGCGGGAACACAGATACGCAGTATTTT. Amino acids: CASSFGGNTDTQYF.